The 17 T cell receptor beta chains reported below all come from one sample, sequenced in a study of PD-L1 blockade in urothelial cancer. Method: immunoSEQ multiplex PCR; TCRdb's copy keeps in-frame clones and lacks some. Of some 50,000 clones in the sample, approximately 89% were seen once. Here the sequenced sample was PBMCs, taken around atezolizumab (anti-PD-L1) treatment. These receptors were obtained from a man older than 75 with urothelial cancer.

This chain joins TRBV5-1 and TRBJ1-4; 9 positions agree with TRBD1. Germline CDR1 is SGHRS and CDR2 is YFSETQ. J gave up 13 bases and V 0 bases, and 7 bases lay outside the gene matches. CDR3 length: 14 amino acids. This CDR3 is CASSLEQGAGRLFF. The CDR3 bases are TGCGCCAGCAGCTTGGAACAGGGGGCCGGTCGACTGTTTTTT. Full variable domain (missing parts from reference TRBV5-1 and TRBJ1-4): KAGVTQTPRYLIKTRGQQVTLSCSPISGHRSVSWYQQTPGQGLQFLFEYFSETQRNKGNFPGRFSGRQFSNSRSEMNVSTLELGDSALYLCASSLEQGAGRLFFGSGTQLSVL.

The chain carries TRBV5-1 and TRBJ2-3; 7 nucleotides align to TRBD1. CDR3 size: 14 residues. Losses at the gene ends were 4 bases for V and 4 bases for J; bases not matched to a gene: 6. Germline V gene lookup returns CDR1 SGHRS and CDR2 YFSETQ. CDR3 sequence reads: CASSATTGADTQYF. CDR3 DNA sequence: TGCGCCAGCAGCGCGACTACAGGGGCAGATACGCAGTATTTT.

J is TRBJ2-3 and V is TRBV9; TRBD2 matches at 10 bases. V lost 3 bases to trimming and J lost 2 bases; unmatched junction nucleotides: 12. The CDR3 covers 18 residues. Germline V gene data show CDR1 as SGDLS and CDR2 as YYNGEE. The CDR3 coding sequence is TGTGCCAGCAGCGCTTCCCCGGGACTAGCGCCATACACAGATACGCAGTATTTT. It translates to CASSASPGLAPYTDTQYF.

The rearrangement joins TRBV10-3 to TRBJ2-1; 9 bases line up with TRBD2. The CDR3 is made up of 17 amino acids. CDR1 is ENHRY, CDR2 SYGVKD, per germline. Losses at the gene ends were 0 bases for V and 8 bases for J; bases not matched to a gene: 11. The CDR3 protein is CAISESEGGRARDEQFF. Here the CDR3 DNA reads TGTGCCATCAGTGAGTCCGAGGGCGGGAGGGCCAGGGATGAGCAGTTCTTC.

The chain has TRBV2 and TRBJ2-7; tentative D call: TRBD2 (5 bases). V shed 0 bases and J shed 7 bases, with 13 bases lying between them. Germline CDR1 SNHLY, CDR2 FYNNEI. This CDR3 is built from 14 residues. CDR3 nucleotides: TGTGCCAGCAGTGAAGCGCGGAGTACGGGGGAGCAGTACTTC. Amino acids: CASSEARSTGEQYF.

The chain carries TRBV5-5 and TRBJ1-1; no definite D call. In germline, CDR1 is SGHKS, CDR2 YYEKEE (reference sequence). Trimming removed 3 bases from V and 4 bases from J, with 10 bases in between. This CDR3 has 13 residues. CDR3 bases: TGTGCCAGCAGCTCCCACGGGTCCACTGAAGCTTTCTTT. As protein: CASSSHGSTEAFF.

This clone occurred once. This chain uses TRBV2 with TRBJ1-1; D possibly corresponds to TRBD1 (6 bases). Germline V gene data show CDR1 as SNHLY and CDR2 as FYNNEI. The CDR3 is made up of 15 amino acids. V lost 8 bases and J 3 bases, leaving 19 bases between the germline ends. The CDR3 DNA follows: TGTGCCAGCGAAAAGTCCGGGGGGCGGTACACTGAAGCTTTCTTT. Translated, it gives CASEKSGGRYTEAFF. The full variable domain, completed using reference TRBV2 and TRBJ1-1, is EPEVTQTPSHQVTQMGQEVILRCVPISNHLYFYWYRQILGQKVEFLVSFYNNEISEKSEIFDDQFSVERPDGSNFTLKIRSTKLEDSAMYFCASEKSGGRYTEAFFGQGTRLTVV.

CDR3 sequence reads: CASRASGGSTDTQYF. The CDR3 bases are TGTGCCAGCAGGGCTAGCGGTGGGAGCACAGATACGCAGTATTTT. The chain couples TRBV28 to TRBJ2-3; 7 bases agree with TRBD2. The CDR3 is made up of 15 amino acids. Germline lookup yields CDR1 MDHEN and CDR2 SYDVKM. With 6 bases clipped from V and 0 bases from J, the junction kept 6 bases outside the gene matches.

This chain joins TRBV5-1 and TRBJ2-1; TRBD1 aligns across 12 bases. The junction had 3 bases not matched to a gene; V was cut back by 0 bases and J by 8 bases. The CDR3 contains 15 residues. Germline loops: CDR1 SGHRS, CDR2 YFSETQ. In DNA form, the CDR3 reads TGCGCCAGCAGCTTGGGCGGGACAGGGGGCTATGAGCAGTTCTTC. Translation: CASSLGGTGGYEQFF.

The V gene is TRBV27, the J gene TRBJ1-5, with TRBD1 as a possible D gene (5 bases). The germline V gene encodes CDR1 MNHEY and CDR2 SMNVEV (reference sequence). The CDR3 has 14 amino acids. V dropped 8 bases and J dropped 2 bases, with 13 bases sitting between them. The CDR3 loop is CASAPGGGNQPQHF. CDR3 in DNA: TGTGCCAGCGCCCCGGGGGGGGGCAATCAGCCCCAGCATTTT.

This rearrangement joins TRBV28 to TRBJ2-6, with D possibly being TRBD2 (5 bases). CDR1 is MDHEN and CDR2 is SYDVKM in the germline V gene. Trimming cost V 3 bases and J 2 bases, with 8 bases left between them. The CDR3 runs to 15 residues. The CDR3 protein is CASSLRGTGANVLTF. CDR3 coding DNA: TGTGCCAGCAGTTTGAGAGGGACTGGGGCCAACGTCCTGACTTTC.

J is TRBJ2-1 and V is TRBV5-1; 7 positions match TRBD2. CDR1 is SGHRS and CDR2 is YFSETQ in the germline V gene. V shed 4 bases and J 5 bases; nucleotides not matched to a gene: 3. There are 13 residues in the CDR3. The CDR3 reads CASSGGSHNEQFF. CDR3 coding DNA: TGCGCCAGCAGCGGCGGGAGTCACAATGAGCAGTTCTTC. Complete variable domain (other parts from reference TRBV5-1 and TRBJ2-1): KAGVTQTPRYLIKTRGQQVTLSCSPISGHRSVSWYQQTPGQGLQFLFEYFSETQRNKGNFPGRFSGRQFSNSRSEMNVSTLELGDSALYLCASSGGSHNEQFFGPGTRLTVL.

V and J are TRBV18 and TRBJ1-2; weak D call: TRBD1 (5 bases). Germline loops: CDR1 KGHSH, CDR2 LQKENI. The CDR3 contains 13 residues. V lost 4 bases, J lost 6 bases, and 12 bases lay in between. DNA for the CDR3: TGTGCCAGCTCACGATCCAGGGATAATGGCTACACCTTC. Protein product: CASSRSRDNGYTF.

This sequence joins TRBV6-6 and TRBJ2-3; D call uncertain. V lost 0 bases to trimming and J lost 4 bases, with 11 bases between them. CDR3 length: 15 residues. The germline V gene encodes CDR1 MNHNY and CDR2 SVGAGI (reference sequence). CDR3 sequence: CASSYSLGRADTQYF. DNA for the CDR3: TGTGCCAGCAGTTACTCGTTAGGCCGGGCAGATACGCAGTATTTT.

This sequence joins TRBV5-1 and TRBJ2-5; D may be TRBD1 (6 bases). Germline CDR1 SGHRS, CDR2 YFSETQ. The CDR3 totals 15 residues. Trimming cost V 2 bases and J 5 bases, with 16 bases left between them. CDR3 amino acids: CASSFNRVGAETQYF. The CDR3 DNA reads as TGCGCCAGCAGCTTCAACAGGGTAGGCGCCGAGACCCAGTACTTC.

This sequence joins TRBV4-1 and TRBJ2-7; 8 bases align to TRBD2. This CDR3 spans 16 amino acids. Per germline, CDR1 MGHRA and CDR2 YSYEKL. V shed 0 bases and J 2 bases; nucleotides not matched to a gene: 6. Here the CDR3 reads CASSQEELAATYEQYF. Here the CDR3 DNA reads TGCGCCAGCAGCCAAGAAGAACTAGCGGCGACCTACGAGCAGTACTTC.

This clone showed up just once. The CDR3 nucleotides are TGTGCCAGCAGTCCGACAGGGGGCAGAAATGAAAAACTGTTTTTT. Translation gives CASSPTGGRNEKLFF. The V and J genes are TRBV27 and TRBJ1-4; 10 nucleotides agree with TRBD1. CDR3 length: 15 residues. Unmatched junction bases numbered 5, after V lost 5 bases and J lost 5 bases. Per germline, CDR1 MNHEY and CDR2 SMNVEV (reference sequence). Combining the CDR3 with reference TRBV27 and TRBJ1-4 gives the whole variable domain EAQVTQNPRYLITVTGKKLTVTCSQNMNHEYMSWYRQDPGLGLRQIYYSMNVEVTDKGDVPEGYKVSRKEKRNFPLILESPSPNQTSLYFCASSPTGGRNEKLFFGSGTQLSVL.